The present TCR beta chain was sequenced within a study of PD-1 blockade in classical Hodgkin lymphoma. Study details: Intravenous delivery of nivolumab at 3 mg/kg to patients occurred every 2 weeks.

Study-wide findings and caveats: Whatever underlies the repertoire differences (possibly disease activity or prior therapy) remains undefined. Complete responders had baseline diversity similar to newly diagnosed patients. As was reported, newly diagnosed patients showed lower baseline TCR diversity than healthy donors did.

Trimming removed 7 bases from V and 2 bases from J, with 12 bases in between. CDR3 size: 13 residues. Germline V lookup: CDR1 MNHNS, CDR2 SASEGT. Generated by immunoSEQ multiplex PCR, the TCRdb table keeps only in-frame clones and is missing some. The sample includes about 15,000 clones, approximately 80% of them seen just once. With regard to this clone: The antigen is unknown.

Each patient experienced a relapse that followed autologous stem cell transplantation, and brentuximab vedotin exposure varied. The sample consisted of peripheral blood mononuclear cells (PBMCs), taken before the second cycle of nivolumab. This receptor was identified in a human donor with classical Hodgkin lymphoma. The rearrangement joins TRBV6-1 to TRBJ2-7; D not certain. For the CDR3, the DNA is TGTGCCAGCACAGACGCCGCGCCCTACGAGCAGTACTTC. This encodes CASTDAAPYEQYF.